The rows below give T cell receptor beta chains drawn from one sample of a study of shared clonotypes between healthy human individuals. Sequencing used immunoSEQ multiplex PCR; TCRdb keeps in-frame clones, though not all of them. The sample records about 2 million clones, approximately 94% being singletons. Sequencing was carried out using naive CD8+ T cells sorted from blood. These receptors were taken from a man younger than 35 in good health. The conserved cysteine and the conserved F or W are not part of the CDR3 here.

v_call,j_call,cdr3_aa
TRBV30,TRBJ1-3,ACPEGQGGNTIY
TRBV5-4,TRBJ2-1,ASSLGQGPSDEQF
TRBV2,TRBJ2-2,ASSERIGELF
TRBV7-9,TRBJ2-1,ASSSGTSGIAYNEQF
TRBV27,TRBJ1-2,ASLDWWYGYT
TRBV14,TRBJ1-4,ASSQDQRLSRANEKLF
TRBV5-6,TRBJ2-5,ASSLSETQY
TRBV2,TRBJ2-7,ASSRTSSGHEQY
TRBV27,TRBJ2-3,ASNPGEVADTQY
TRBV28,TRBJ1-5,ASSPTGDVDQPQH
TRBV7-6,TRBJ1-6,ASSLEGPGFYNSPLH
TRBV5-4,TRBJ2-7,ASTLSAAGNYEQY
TRBV9,TRBJ2-7,ASSPQGGEQY
TRBV7-6,TRBJ1-2,ASSLGPGQGVGHGYT
TRBV7-3,TRBJ2-3,ASSLTSGTSGGWSTDTQY
TRBV2,TRBJ2-1,ASSEASAGVLYNEQF
TRBV7-9,TRBJ2-2,ASSAPPNQGPGELF
TRBV9,TRBJ2-5,ASSVGGAGLQETQY
TRBV11-2,TRBJ2-2,ASSETGAAGELF
TRBV19,TRBJ1-1,ASSSHQRQGVGTMNTEAF
TRBV7-3,TRBJ2-3,ASSLREWGDTQY
TRBV18,TRBJ1-1,ASSSSVGQGNTEAF
TRBV28,TRBJ1-5,ASSTGRGQPQH
TRBV6-5,TRBJ1-2,ASSYGHYGYT
TRBV5-6,TRBJ1-4,ASSFGTGDEKLF
TRBV5-6,TRBJ1-6,ASSLGGQGNSPLH
TRBV7-9,TRBJ2-7,ASSLDLAGKTEYEQY
TRBV6-5,TRBJ2-3,ASSYSEGYTDTQY
TRBV30,TRBJ2-1,AWETDNEQF
TRBV10-3,TRBJ2-1,AIRPGLLEGSNEQF
TRBV2,TRBJ2-3,ASSEGGTPSTDTQY
TRBV5-6,TRBJ1-1,ASSLLGYGNTEAF
TRBV10-2,TRBJ2-2,ASSFDRVPGELF
TRBV9,TRBJ2-7,ASSPHQGGGEQY
TRBV27,TRBJ2-7,ASSFSSGERGYEQY
TRBV9,TRBJ2-5,ASSVQGREEETQY
TRBV11-1,TRBJ2-5,ASSFTGRKTQY
TRBV7-8,TRBJ2-2,ASSLELAGNTGELF
TRBV5-1,TRBJ2-3,ASSQGLAGSADTQY
TRBV28,TRBJ2-2,ASSFTGDGTGELF
TRBV6-5,TRBJ2-2,ASSYARGGELF
TRBV28,TRBJ1-1,ASSLDQVDSLLWNTEAF
TRBV9,TRBJ1-6,ASSDGGSSNSPLH
TRBV7-9,TRBJ2-7,ASSSEYEQY
TRBV20-1,TRBJ2-7,SAGQYEQY
TRBV5-4,TRBJ1-2,ASSLAAGLNYGYT
TRBV27,TRBJ2-5,ASTYWTSGEETQY